This is a list of T cell receptor beta chains from one sample in a study of T cells in Graves' hyperthyroidism and ophthalmopathy. From the multiplex PCR reads, TCRdb called clonotypes with MiXCR, one entry per CDR3 protein. This table holds 550,000 to 700,000 distinct CDR3 sequences, 46% found once. The sample comprised peripheral blood or thyroid tissue (not recorded which). The receptors originated from an adult woman with Graves' disease, either hyperthyroidism or ophthalmopathy (not recorded which). Both conserved end residues are part of each CDR3. The order of the fields is V gene, D gene, clone size, J gene, CDR3 DNA, CDR3 protein. D genes are given only for firm matches. Clone size is not always given. Where it is, it says once, few, many or a class for expanded clones.

V: TRBV7-9
D: -
size: many
J: TRBJ2-7
DNA: TGTGCCAGCAGCCCAGGGCGTTGGGGATCCCAGTCGTTCGAGCAGTACTTC
CDR3: CASSPGRWGSQSFEQYF

V: TRBV11-2
D: -
size: many
J: TRBJ1-5
DNA: TGTGCCAGCAGCTTGACCGATCAGGGGCGTCAGCCCCAGCATTTT
CDR3: CASSLTDQGRQPQHF

V: TRBV20-1
D: TRBD2
size: -
J: TRBJ2-3
DNA: TGCAGTGCTAGAAGTTGGCGGGGGAGCACAGATACGCAGTATTTT
CDR3: CSARSWRGSTDTQYF

V: TRBV20-1
D: -
size: once
J: TRBJ1-4
DNA: TGCAGTGCCGGGGACTTCCTAGCGGGAAAACTGTTTTTT
CDR3: CSAGDFLAGKLFF

V: TRBV7-9
D: TRBD1
size: many
J: TRBJ1-2
DNA: TGTGCCAGCAGCCCGGACAGGGGCTATGGCTACACCTTC
CDR3: CASSPDRGYGYTF

V: TRBV7-9
D: -
size: -
J: TRBJ2-5
DNA: TGTGCCAGCAGTTTCATGGACCTAGCGGAGACCCAGTACTTC
CDR3: CASSFMDLAETQYF

V: TRBV29-1
D: -
size: -
J: TRBJ1-2
DNA: TGCAGCGCCCAGGACGGAAACGATGGCTACACCTTC
CDR3: CSAQDGNDGYTF

V: TRBV29-1
D: TRBD2
size: many
J: TRBJ2-7
DNA: TGCAGCGTTGAGACTAGCGTACGCTACGAGCAGTACTTC
CDR3: CSVETSVRYEQYF

V: TRBV20-1
D: -
size: many
J: TRBJ1-5
DNA: TGCAGTGCCGAGACTCGGTTAGGGGATCAGCCCCAGCATTTT
CDR3: CSAETRLGDQPQHF

V: TRBV24-1
D: TRBD1
size: few
J: TRBJ1-2
DNA: TGTGCCACCAGTGATTCTCAGGGGGCCTATGGCTACACCTTC
CDR3: CATSDSQGAYGYTF

V: TRBV2
D: -
size: -
J: TRBJ2-7
DNA: TGTGCTAGGGGGTCAGCTAGCGGTTCCTACGAGCAGTACTTC
CDR3: CARGSASGSYEQYF

V: TRBV7-9
D: -
size: once
J: TRBJ2-7
DNA: TGTGCCAGCAGCGACTACGGGATTCATAACGAGCAGTACTTC
CDR3: CASSDYGIHNEQYF

V: TRBV28
D: -
size: many
J: TRBJ2-5
DNA: TGTGCCAGCAGTGTCAGGGGCATATACCAAGAGACCCAGTACTTC
CDR3: CASSVRGIYQETQYF

V: TRBV7-9
D: TRBD2
size: once
J: TRBJ2-2
DNA: TGTGCCGGCAGCTTAGCGCGACTAGCGGGAAGTAGGGCGACGAACGCCGGGGAGCTGTTTTTT
CDR3: CAGSLARLAGSRATNAGELFF

V: TRBV29-1
D: -
size: few
J: TRBJ1-1
DNA: TGCAGCGTTGAGCAAAACACTGAAGCTTTCTTT
CDR3: CSVEQNTEAFF

V: TRBV20-1
D: -
size: -
J: TRBJ1-2
DNA: TGCAGTGCTACCCCGGACACCGCTGACTATGGCTACACCTTC
CDR3: CSATPDTADYGYTF

V: TRBV15
D: TRBD1
size: few
J: TRBJ1-2
DNA: TGTGCCACCAGCACTCGGGACAGCAACTATGGCTACACCTTC
CDR3: CATSTRDSNYGYTF

V: TRBV15
D: -
size: -
J: TRBJ1-1
DNA: TGTGCCACCAGCAGAGATCTTGGCAGGGCTGAAGCTTTCTTT
CDR3: CATSRDLGRAEAFF

V: TRBV5-1
D: TRBD1
size: -
J: TRBJ2-2
DNA: TGCGCCAGCAGCTTGGAGGGACAGGGGTCCACCGGGGAGCTGTCTTGG
CDR3: CASSLEGQGSTGELSW

V: TRBV29-1
D: -
size: once
J: TRBJ1-5
DNA: TGCAGCGTTGAAGTGCAGCATTTT
CDR3: CSVEVQHF

V: TRBV2
D: -
size: -
J: TRBJ2-7
DNA: TGTGCCAGCAGTGCGGGGACTCGGACCGGGGAGCTGTACTTC
CDR3: CASSAGTRTGELYF

V: TRBV10-3
D: -
size: once
J: TRBJ2-7
DNA: TGTGCCATCAGTGCCAGTGGGGTCTCAGAGCAGTACTTC
CDR3: CAISASGVSEQYF

V: TRBV2
D: -
size: -
J: TRBJ2-1
DNA: TGTGCCAGCACCGATTACAGGGTCTCCCACAATGAGCAGTTCTTC
CDR3: CASTDYRVSHNEQFF

V: TRBV7-9
D: -
size: many
J: TRBJ1-1
DNA: TGTGCCAGCGACTCAAGGAACACTGAAGCTTTCTTT
CDR3: CASDSRNTEAFF

V: TRBV29-1
D: -
size: -
J: TRBJ1-2
DNA: TGCAGCAGTTACGGCGGAGGGTCGGATGGCTACACCTTC
CDR3: CSSYGGGSDGYTF

V: TRBV7-9
D: TRBD1
size: -
J: TRBJ1-4
DNA: TGTGCCAGCAGCGGGGAGGGGGCAAGTAATGAAAAACTGTTTTTT
CDR3: CASSGEGASNEKLFF

V: TRBV18
D: -
size: few
J: TRBJ1-1
DNA: TGTGCCAGCTCCAGAGGTAGGGGCAACACTGAAGCTTTCTTT
CDR3: CASSRGRGNTEAFF

V: TRBV28
D: -
size: -
J: TRBJ1-3
DNA: TGTGCCAGCAGTAGGGCGCTCTCTGGAAACACCATATATTTT
CDR3: CASSRALSGNTIYF

V: TRBV24-1
D: TRBD1
size: -
J: TRBJ2-2
DNA: TGTGCCACCAGTGACCAGCAATGGAGACAGGGAACCACCGGGGAGCTGTTTTTT
CDR3: CATSDQQWRQGTTGELFF

V: TRBV2
D: TRBD2
size: -
J: TRBJ2-2
DNA: TGTGCCAGCACCGATAGTACTAGCGGGGGGGCGAACACCGGGGAGCTGTTTTTT
CDR3: CASTDSTSGGANTGELFF

V: TRBV7-9
D: -
size: -
J: TRBJ2-5
DNA: TGTGCCAGCAGCTTAGTGGGAGTTGGGGAAGAGACCCAGTACTTC
CDR3: CASSLVGVGEETQYF

V: TRBV6-1
D: -
size: many
J: TRBJ1-5
DNA: TGTGCCAGCAGCGATGACAGGTACAATCAGCCCCAGCATTTT
CDR3: CASSDDRYNQPQHF

V: TRBV19
D: TRBD2
size: -
J: TRBJ2-1
DNA: TGTGCCAGTAGTCCACTTTATGAGACTAGCGCCTACAATGAGCAGTTCTTC
CDR3: CASSPLYETSAYNEQFF

V: TRBV7-9
D: TRBD1
size: few
J: TRBJ1-1
DNA: TGTGCCAGCAGTGAGGGACAGGGGGGAACTGAAGCTTTCTTT
CDR3: CASSEGQGGTEAFF

V: TRBV4-2
D: -
size: many
J: TRBJ1-6
DNA: TGTGCCAGCAGCCCAAGAGGGGAGAGAGATAATTCACCCCTCCACTTT
CDR3: CASSPRGERDNSPLHF

V: TRBV7-9
D: TRBD1
size: -
J: TRBJ1-2
DNA: TGTGCCAGCAGCAACACAGGGGGCTTTGGCTACACCTTC
CDR3: CASSNTGGFGYTF

V: TRBV29-1
D: -
size: -
J: TRBJ1-5
DNA: TGCAGCGTTGGAGGGCTTAGCAATCAGCCCCAGCATTTT
CDR3: CSVGGLSNQPQHF

V: TRBV28
D: -
size: -
J: TRBJ2-7
DNA: TGTGCCAGCAGTTTTGAGGGAGGCACCTACGAGCAGTACTTC
CDR3: CASSFEGGTYEQYF

V: TRBV7-2
D: TRBD1
size: -
J: TRBJ1-4
DNA: TGCGCCAGCAGTTCACCTCGGACAGGGCGTGTTGAAAAACTGTTTTTT
CDR3: CASSSPRTGRVEKLFF

V: TRBV5-1
D: -
size: -
J: TRBJ2-6
DNA: TGCGCCAGCGGAAACGAGGAGACTTTC
CDR3: CASGNEETF

V: TRBV7-9
D: TRBD1
size: -
J: TRBJ1-1
DNA: TGTGCCAGCAGCTACCGGACAGGGGGAAACACTGAAGCTTTCTTT
CDR3: CASSYRTGGNTEAFF

V: TRBV5-1
D: -
size: many
J: TRBJ2-5
DNA: TGCGCCAGCAGCTTGGACAGCCAAGAGACCCAGTACTTC
CDR3: CASSLDSQETQYF

V: TRBV20-1
D: TRBD2
size: -
J: TRBJ2-5
DNA: TGCAGTGCTAGGGGTAGCGGGGGAGAGACCCAGTACTTC
CDR3: CSARGSGGETQYF

V: TRBV10-1
D: -
size: many
J: TRBJ2-7
DNA: TGCGCCAGCACAGACTTATGCTTGGACGAGCAGTACTTC
CDR3: CASTDLCLDEQYF

V: TRBV20-1
D: -
size: -
J: TRBJ2-7
DNA: TGCAGTGCGTATACCGGCTCCTACGAGCAGTACTTC
CDR3: CSAYTGSYEQYF

V: TRBV7-9
D: -
size: -
J: TRBJ2-7
DNA: TGTGCCTGCAGTGCTAAGAACAGCGATTATGAGCAGTACTTC
CDR3: CACSAKNSDYEQYF

V: TRBV10-3
D: TRBD2
size: -
J: TRBJ2-2
DNA: TGTGCCATCAGTGTAGAAGCGGGAGGGGGCACCGGGGAGCTGTTTTTT
CDR3: CAISVEAGGGTGELFF

V: TRBV15
D: -
size: -
J: TRBJ1-6
DNA: TGTGCCACCAGCAGTGACGGACATCCAAATTCACCCCTCCACTTT
CDR3: CATSSDGHPNSPLHF

V: TRBV20-1
D: -
size: few
J: TRBJ2-5
DNA: TGCAGTGCTAGTTTCGGCTGGGAGTACTTC
CDR3: CSASFGWEYF

V: TRBV10-2
D: TRBD2
size: -
J: TRBJ2-7
DNA: TGCGCCAGCAGCTCTAGCGGGGGATACGAGCAGTACTTC
CDR3: CASSSSGGYEQYF

V: TRBV19
D: TRBD1
size: -
J: TRBJ1-2
DNA: TGTGCCAGTACCAAAATCCCGACAGGGTCGATCCGAGATGGCTACACCTTC
CDR3: CASTKIPTGSIRDGYTF

V: TRBV29-1
D: -
size: few
J: TRBJ1-1
DNA: TGCAGCGTTCTGGAGCCTGAAGCTTTCTTT
CDR3: CSVLEPEAFF

V: TRBV5-1
D: -
size: many
J: TRBJ2-2
DNA: TGCGCCAGCAGCCAACTTTCGACCGGGGAGCTGTTTTTT
CDR3: CASSQLSTGELFF

V: TRBV4-1
D: TRBD1
size: many
J: TRBJ2-5
DNA: TGCGCCAGCAGCCAAGATGACAGGGGCGCAATGGAGACCCAGTACTTC
CDR3: CASSQDDRGAMETQYF

V: TRBV20-1
D: TRBD1
size: few
J: TRBJ2-5
DNA: TGCAGTGCTAGGGAAGGGGGCCAGCCCCAGTACTTC
CDR3: CSAREGGQPQYF

V: TRBV7-9
D: -
size: -
J: TRBJ2-2
DNA: TGTGCCAGCGGCCCTCACAGCCTCGGCCCCGGGGAGCTGTTTTTT
CDR3: CASGPHSLGPGELFF

V: TRBV12-3/TRBV12-4
D: TRBD1
size: many
J: TRBJ1-6
DNA: TGTGCCAGCAGTAAACCGGGACAGGGTTTCTTACGACACGGTTCACCCCTCCACTTT
CDR3: CASSKPGQGFLRHGSPLHF